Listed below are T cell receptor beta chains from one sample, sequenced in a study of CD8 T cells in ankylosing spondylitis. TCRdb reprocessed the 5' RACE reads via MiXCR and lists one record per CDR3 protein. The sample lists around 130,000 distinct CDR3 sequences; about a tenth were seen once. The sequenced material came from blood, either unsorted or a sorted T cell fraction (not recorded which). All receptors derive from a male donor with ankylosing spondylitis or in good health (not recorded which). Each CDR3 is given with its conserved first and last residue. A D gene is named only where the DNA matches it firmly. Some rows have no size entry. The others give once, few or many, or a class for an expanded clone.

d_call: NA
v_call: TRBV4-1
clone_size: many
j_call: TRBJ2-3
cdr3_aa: CASSQESLYTDTQYF
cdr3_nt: TGCGCCAGCAGCCAAGAGAGTTTGTATACAGATACGCAGTATTTT

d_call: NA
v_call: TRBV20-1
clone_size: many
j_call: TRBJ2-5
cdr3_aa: CSARKFGETQYF
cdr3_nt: TGCAGTGCCAGAAAATTCGGGGAGACCCAGTACTTC

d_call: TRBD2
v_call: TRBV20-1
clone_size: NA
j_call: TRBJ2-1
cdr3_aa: CSARDSGLGREGHNEQFF
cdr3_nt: TGCAGTGCTAGAGATTCGGGTCTTGGGCGGGAGGGGCACAATGAGCAGTTCTTC

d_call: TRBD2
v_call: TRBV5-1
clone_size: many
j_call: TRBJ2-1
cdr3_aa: CASASPTDRTLAGNEQFF
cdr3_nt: TGCGCCAGCGCCAGCCCAACCGACAGGACCCTAGCGGGAAATGAGCAGTTCTTC

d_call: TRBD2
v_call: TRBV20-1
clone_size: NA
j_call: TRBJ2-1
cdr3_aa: CSARDFSPSGRAGVPFF
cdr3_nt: TGCAGTGCTAGAGATTTTTCACCTAGCGGGAGGGCCGGTGTGCCGTTCTTC

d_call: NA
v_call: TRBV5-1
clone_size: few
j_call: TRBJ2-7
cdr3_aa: CASTHSSPNNSYEQYF
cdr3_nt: TGCGCCAGCACCCATTCTAGCCCTAATAACTCCTACGAGCAGTACTTC

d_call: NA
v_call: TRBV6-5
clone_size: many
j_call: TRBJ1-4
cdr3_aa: CASSYSRQAGNEKLFF
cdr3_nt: TGTGCCAGCAGTTACTCAAGACAAGCGGGTAATGAAAAACTGTTTTTT

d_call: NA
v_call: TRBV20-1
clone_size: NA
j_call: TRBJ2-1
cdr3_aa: CSARDYLQFF
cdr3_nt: TGCAGTGCTAGAGATTACCTGCAGTTCTTC

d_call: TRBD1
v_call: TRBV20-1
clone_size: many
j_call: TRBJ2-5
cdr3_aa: CSATRDRGSWETQYF
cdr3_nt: TGCAGTGCCACCCGGGACAGGGGGTCGTGGGAGACCCAGTACTTC

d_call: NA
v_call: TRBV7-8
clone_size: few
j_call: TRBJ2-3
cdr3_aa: CASSLEPRVRTDTQYF
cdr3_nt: TGTGCCAGCAGCTTAGAACCCAGGGTTCGCACAGATACGCAGTATTTT

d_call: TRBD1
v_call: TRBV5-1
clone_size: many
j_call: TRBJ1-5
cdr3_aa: CASSLTGDHNQPQHF
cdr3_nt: TGCGCCAGCAGCTTGACAGGGGATCACAATCAGCCCCAGCATTTT

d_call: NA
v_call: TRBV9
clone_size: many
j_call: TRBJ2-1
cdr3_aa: CASSVSGRGVYNEQFF
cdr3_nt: TGTGCCAGCAGCGTTAGCGGAAGAGGGGTCTACAATGAGCAGTTCTTC

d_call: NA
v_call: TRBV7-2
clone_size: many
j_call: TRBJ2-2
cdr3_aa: CASSTRHTGELFF
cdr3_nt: TGTGCCAGCAGCACAAGACACACCGGGGAGCTGTTTTTT

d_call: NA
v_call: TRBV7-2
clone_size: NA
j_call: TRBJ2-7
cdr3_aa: CASSPQRYEQYF
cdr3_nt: TGTGCCAGCAGCCCGCAAAGATACGAGCAGTACTTC

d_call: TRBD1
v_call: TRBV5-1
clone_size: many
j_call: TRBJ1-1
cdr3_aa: CASSLLPGQGLNTEAFF
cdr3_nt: TGCGCCAGCAGCTTGTTGCCAGGACAGGGGCTGAACACTGAAGCTTTCTTT

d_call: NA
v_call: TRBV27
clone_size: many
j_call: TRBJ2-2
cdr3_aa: CASSKKQAGLAGELFF
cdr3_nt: TGTGCCAGCAGTAAAAAACAAGCTGGTTTAGCCGGGGAGCTGTTTTTT

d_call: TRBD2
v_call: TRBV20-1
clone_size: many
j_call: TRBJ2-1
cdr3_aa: CSARLAGGDEQFF
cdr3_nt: TGCAGTGCTAGACTAGCGGGAGGTGATGAGCAGTTCTTC

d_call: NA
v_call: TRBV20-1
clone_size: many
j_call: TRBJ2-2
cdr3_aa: CSAKQGYTGELFF
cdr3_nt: TGCAGTGCTAAACAGGGATACACCGGGGAGCTGTTTTTT

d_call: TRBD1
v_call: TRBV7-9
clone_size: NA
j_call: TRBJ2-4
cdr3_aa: CASSQGQGTNIQYF
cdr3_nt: TGTGCCAGCAGCCAGGGACAGGGTACAAACATTCAGTACTTC

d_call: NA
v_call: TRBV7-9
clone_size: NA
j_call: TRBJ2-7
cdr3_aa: CASSTVRGGRVYEQYF
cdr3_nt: TGTGCCAGCAGCACGGTTAGGGGGGGGAGGGTCTACGAGCAGTACTTC

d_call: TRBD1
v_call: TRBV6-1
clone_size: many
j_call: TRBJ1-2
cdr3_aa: CASSERGQGLTF
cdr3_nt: TGTGCCAGCAGTGAACGTGGACAGGGTCTCACCTTC

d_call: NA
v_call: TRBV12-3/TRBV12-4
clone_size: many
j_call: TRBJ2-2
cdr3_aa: CASSLWRGRNTGELFF
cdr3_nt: TGTGCCAGCAGTTTATGGCGGGGACGGAACACCGGGGAGCTGTTTTTT

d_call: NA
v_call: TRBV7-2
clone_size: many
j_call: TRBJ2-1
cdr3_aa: CASSLDSLIGTNEQFF
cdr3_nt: TGTGCCAGCAGCTTAGATAGCCTCATAGGAACCAATGAGCAGTTCTTC

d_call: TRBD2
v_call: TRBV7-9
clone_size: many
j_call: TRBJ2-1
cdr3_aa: CASSLWTSGRGYNEQFF
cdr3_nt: TGTGCCAGCAGCCTTTGGACTAGCGGGAGGGGATACAATGAGCAGTTCTTC

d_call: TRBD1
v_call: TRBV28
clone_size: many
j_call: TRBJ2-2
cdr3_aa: CASSPSRTGVSGELFF
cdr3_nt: TGTGCCAGCAGTCCCTCCCGGACAGGGGTCAGCGGGGAGCTGTTTTTT

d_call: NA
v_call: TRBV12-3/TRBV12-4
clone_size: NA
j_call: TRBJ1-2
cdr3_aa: CASSFSEWRAGRGYTF
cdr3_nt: TGTGCCAGCAGTTTTAGTGAATGGAGGGCCGGGCGGGGCTACACCTTC

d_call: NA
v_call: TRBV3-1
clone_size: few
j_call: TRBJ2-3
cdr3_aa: CASSPGPGDTQYF
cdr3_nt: TGTGCCAGCAGCCCAGGACCTGGAGATACGCAGTATTTT

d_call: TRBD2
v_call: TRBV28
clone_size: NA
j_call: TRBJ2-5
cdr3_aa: CASSSPPGTSGSWAQYF
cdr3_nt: TGTGCCAGCAGTTCTCCCCCCGGGACTAGCGGCTCATGGGCCCAGTACTTC

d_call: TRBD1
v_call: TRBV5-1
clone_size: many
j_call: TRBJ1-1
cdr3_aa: CASSLFTPGQGVMGTEAFF
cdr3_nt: TGCGCCAGCAGCTTGTTTACTCCGGGACAGGGTGTTATGGGCACTGAAGCTTTCTTT

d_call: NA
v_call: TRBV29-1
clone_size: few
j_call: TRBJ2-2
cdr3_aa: CSVVLSTNTGELFF
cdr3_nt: TGCAGCGTTGTGTTGAGTACGAACACCGGGGAGCTGTTTTTT

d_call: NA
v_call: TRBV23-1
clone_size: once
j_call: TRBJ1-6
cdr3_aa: CASSFFNNLNSRSPLHF
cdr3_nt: TGCGCCAGCAGTTTTTTTAACAACCTAAACTCTCGCTCACCCCTCCACTTT

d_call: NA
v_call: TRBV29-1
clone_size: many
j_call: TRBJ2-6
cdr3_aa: CSVAYSGANVLTF
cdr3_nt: TGCAGCGTGGCTTACTCTGGGGCCAACGTCCTGACTTTC

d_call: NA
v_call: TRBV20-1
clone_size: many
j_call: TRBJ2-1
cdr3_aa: CSASHALDEQFF
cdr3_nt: TGCAGTGCTAGTCACGCCCTCGATGAGCAGTTCTTC

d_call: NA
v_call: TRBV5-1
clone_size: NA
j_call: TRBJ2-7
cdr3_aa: CASSFGPPAYEQYF
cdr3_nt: TGCGCCAGCAGCTTCGGACCTCCGGCCTACGAGCAGTACTTC

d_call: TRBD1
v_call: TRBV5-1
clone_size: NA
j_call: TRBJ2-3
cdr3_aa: CASSSGTGADTQYF
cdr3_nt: TGCGCCAGCAGCTCGGGGACAGGCGCAGATACGCAGTATTTT

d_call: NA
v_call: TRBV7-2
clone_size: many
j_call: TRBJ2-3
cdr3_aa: CASSLNSLQGEVYF
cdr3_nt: TGTGCCAGCAGCTTAAACTCCCTACAGGGAGAGGTGTATTTT

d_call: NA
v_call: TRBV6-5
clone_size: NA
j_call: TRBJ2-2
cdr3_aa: CASSYWGQDTGELFF
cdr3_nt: TGTGCCAGCAGTTACTGGGGGCAGGACACCGGGGAGCTGTTTTTT

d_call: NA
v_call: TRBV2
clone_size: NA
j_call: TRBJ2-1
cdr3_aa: CASVVGPLDEQFF
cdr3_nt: TGTGCCAGCGTAGTCGGGCCGTTGGATGAGCAGTTCTTC

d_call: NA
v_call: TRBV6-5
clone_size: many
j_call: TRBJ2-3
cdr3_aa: CASSYGGPSTDTQYF
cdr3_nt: TGTGCCAGCAGTTACGGGGGACCTAGCACAGATACGCAGTATTTT

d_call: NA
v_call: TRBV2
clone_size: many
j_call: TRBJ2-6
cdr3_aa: CASWGLAGANVLTF
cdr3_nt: TGTGCCAGCTGGGGGTTAGCTGGGGCCAACGTCCTGACTTTC

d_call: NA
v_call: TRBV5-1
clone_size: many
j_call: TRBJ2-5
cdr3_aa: CASSLNGGARETQYF
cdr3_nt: TGCGCCAGCAGCTTGAATGGGGGGGCGAGAGAGACCCAGTACTTC

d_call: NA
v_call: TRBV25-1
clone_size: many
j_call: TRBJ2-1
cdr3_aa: CASSDLPGEVNEQFF
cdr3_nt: TGTGCCAGCAGTGATCTTCCGGGAGAGGTGAATGAGCAGTTCTTC

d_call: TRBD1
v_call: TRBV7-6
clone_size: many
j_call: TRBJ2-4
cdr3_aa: CASSYGQGEIQYF
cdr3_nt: TGTGCCAGCAGCTACGGACAGGGAGAGATTCAGTACTTC

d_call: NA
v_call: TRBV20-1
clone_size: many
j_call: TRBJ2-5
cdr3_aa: CSASAAQEQETQYF
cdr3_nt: TGCAGTGCTAGCGCAGCCCAGGAACAAGAGACCCAGTACTTC

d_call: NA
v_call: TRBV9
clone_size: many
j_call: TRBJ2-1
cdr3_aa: CASSVVSANEQFF
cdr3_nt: TGTGCCAGCAGCGTAGTCTCTGCCAATGAGCAGTTCTTC

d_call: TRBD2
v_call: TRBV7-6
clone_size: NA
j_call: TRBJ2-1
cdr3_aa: CASSLVASGENEQFF
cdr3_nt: TGTGCCAGCAGCTTAGTGGCTAGCGGGGAAAATGAGCAGTTCTTC

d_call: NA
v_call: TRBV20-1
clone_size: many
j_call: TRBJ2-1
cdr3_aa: CSARDTASYNEQFF
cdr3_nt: TGCAGTGCTAGAGATACTGCATCCTACAATGAGCAGTTCTTC

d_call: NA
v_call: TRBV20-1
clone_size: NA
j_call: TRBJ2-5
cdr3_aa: CSARDLSQETQYF
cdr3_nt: TGCAGTGCCCGCGACTTAAGCCAAGAGACCCAGTACTTC

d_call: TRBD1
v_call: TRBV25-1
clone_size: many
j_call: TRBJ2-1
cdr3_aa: CASSETGTGASDEQFF
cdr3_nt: TGTGCCAGCAGTGAAACCGGGACAGGGGCATCTGATGAGCAGTTCTTC

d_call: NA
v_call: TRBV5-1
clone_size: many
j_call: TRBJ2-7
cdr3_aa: CASSLIPGQTYEQYF
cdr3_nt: TGCGCCAGCAGCTTGATCCCTGGACAGACCTACGAGCAGTACTTC